One sample yielded the 14 T cell receptor beta chains listed below, sequenced in a study of neurological immune-mediated disorders. In TCRdb, the 5' RACE reads were re-called with MiXCR into one record per CDR3 protein. The sample shows 45,000 to 50,000 distinct CDR3 sequences, about 26% of them seen only once. The sample taken for sequencing was PBMCs. Receptors originate from a woman between 65 and 79 years old in good health.

The chain carries TRBV20-1 and TRBJ2-1; D tentatively fits TRBD1 or TRBD2 (7 bases each). The germline V gene encodes CDR1 DFQATT and CDR2 SNEGSKA (reference sequence). The CDR3 is made up of 17 amino acids. V was shortened by 0 bases and J by 6 bases, with 21 bases between the two germline ends. CDR3 in DNA: TGCAGTGCTAGAGATAGAATAAGACAGGGAGGGGGCAATGAGCAGTTCTTC. Its translation: CSARDRIRQGGGNEQFF.

In this sample, this clonotype turned up many times. The gene calls are TRBV27 and TRBJ1-4; D not resolved. The CDR3 length is 11 residues. V was shortened by 7 bases and J by 7 bases, with 7 bases between the two germline ends. Germline V lookup: CDR1 MNHEY, CDR2 SMNVEV (reference sequence). The CDR3 sequence: CASKGFEKLFF. In DNA form, the CDR3 reads TGTGCCAGCAAGGGTTTTGAAAAACTGTTTTTT.

This clonotype was seen ten or more times. The V and J genes are TRBV20-1 and TRBJ2-4, with TRBD1 matching 10 bases. Germline CDR1 reads DFQATT; CDR2 reads SNEGSKA (reference sequence). CDR3 size: 16 residues. V shed 3 bases, J shed 9 bases, and the junction held 14 bases outside the gene matches. The CDR3 nucleotides read TGCAGTGCTAGTGGGTCTGCCGGGACAGGGGAACCCATTCAGTACTTC. Its translation: CSASGSAGTGEPIQYF.

Comment on this clonotype: One base away lies a much larger clone, so this may be a sequencing read error. The CDR3 nucleotides are TGCAGCCTTGCCATGGGACACCAAGCCGAGGGCACTGAAGCTTTCTTT. Residues: CSLAMGHQAEGTEAFF. This sequence joins TRBV29-1 and TRBJ1-1; tentative D call: TRBD1 (6 bases). The V and J ends lost 8 bases and 4 bases respectively, with 26 bases between them. The CDR3 spans 16 residues. Germline V gene data show CDR1 as SQVTM and CDR2 as ANQGSEA.

This clonotype was counted ten times or more. The rearrangement uses TRBV5-1 and TRBJ2-3; 7 positions match TRBD2. CDR3 length: 16 residues. The J segment lost 8 bases and the V segment lost 2 bases, leaving 14 bases of the junction unmatched. CDR1 and CDR2 (germline): SGHRS, YFSETQ. This chain's CDR3 is CASSFASGLGQGTQYF. The CDR3 DNA is TGCGCCAGCAGCTTCGCTAGCGGCCTAGGCCAGGGTACGCAGTATTTT. The variable domain in full, completed from reference TRBV5-1 and TRBJ2-3, reads KAGVTQTPRYLIKTRGQQVTLSCSPISGHRSVSWYQQTPGQGLQFLFEYFSETQRNKGNFPGRFSGRQFSNSRSEMNVSTLELGDSALYLCASSFASGLGQGTQYFGPGTRLTVL.

This clonotype was recorded many times. The rearrangement links TRBV7-2 to TRBJ2-3; TRBD1 is a possible D gene (7 bases). The V end lost 2 bases, the J end lost 3 bases, and 15 bases lay between the germline ends. CDR1 is SGHTA and CDR2 is FQGNSA in the germline V gene. The length of the CDR3 is 16 residues. For the CDR3, the DNA is TGTGCCAGCAGCTTAAGAGGGGGGACAGTTACAGATACGCAGTATTTT. Amino acid sequence: CASSLRGGTVTDTQYF.

This clonotype was seen ten or more times. The chain is built from TRBV5-1 and TRBJ2-7; TRBD1 matches at 7 bases. The CDR3 runs 14 residues. The junction had 7 bases not matched to a gene; V was cut back by 2 bases and J by 5 bases. Germline values: CDR1 SGHRS, CDR2 YFSETQ. CDR3 sequence reads: CASSLLTGADEQYF. The CDR3 region has the DNA TGCGCCAGCAGCTTACTTACAGGGGCCGACGAGCAGTACTTC.

The chain is built from TRBV20-1 and TRBJ2-3; no firm D call. With 6 bases removed from V and 0 bases from J, the gap between germline ends came to 10 bases. Germline V gene data show CDR1 as DFQATT and CDR2 as SNEGSKA (reference sequence). The CDR3 sequence is 13 residues long. The chain's CDR3 is CSAAFSSTDTQYF. The CDR3 nucleotides read TGCAGTGCAGCTTTCTCTAGCACAGATACGCAGTATTTT.

This clonotype was observed many times. The CDR3 sequence: CASSNRYEQFF. The CDR3 bases are TGTGCCAGCTCAAACCGCTATGAGCAGTTCTTC. The gene calls are TRBV18 and TRBJ2-1, with D unclear. The CDR3 contains 11 residues. Trimming removed 5 bases from V and 8 bases from J, with 7 bases in between. From germline, CDR1 is KGHSH and CDR2 LQKENI.

The rearrangement joins TRBV5-1 to TRBJ2-5; 11 positions agree with TRBD2. With 3 bases clipped from V and 7 bases from J, the junction kept 2 bases outside the gene matches. The CDR3 is 13 residues long. Per the germline V gene, CDR1 is SGHRS and CDR2 is YFSETQ. The chain's CDR3 is CASSSGLAGTQYF. The CDR3 DNA follows: TGCGCCAGCAGCTCTGGACTAGCGGGGACCCAGTACTTC.

This clonotype has at least ten counts. The chain uses TRBV29-1 and TRBJ1-3; D is perhaps TRBD1 (6 bases). CDR1 and CDR2 (germline): SQVTM, ANQGSEA. There are 14 residues in the CDR3. V lost 7 bases to trimming and J lost 3 bases, with 16 bases between them. CDR3 sequence: CSARGNSFGNTIYF. In nucleotides, the CDR3 is TGCAGCGCTAGGGGGAACAGTTTTGGAAACACCATATATTTT.

This clonotype occurred many times. V is TRBV7-9 and J is TRBJ2-1; TRBD1 is a possible D gene (5 bases). This CDR3 has 15 amino acids. Trimming stripped 1 base from V and 3 bases from J, with 10 bases between. CDR1 is SEHNR and CDR2 is FQNEAQ in the germline V gene (reference sequence). The CDR3 region has the DNA TGTGCCAGCAGCTTAGTAGGGGTGGGCTACAATGAGCAGTTCTTC. Amino acid sequence: CASSLVGVGYNEQFF. Full variable domain (outside the CDR3, taken from reference TRBV7-9 and TRBJ2-1): DTGVSQNPRHKITKRGQNVTFRCDPISEHNRLYWYRQTLGQGPEFLTYFQNEAQLEKSRLLSDRFSAERPKGSFSTLEIQRTEQGDSAMYLCASSLVGVGYNEQFFGPGTRLTVL.

The chain couples TRBV24-1 to TRBJ2-1; a possible D gene is TRBD1 (5 bases). This CDR3 spans 16 amino acids. The ends were cut back, 3 bases at V and 2 bases at J, with 13 bases in the middle. Germline values: CDR1 KGHDR, CDR2 SFDVKD. As DNA, the CDR3 is TGTGCCACCAGTGATCCTACAGGTTACCCCTACAATGAGCAGTTCTTC. This gives the protein CATSDPTGYPYNEQFF.

This clonotype was counted only a few times. The rearrangement uses TRBV15 and TRBJ2-3; 9 bases fit TRBD1. J was trimmed by 4 bases and V by 8 bases; bases with no gene match: 10. Per the germline V gene, CDR1 is LNHNV and CDR2 is YYDKDF (reference sequence). The CDR3 has 15 amino acids. CDR3 nucleotides: TGTGCCACCGCAGCAGGGACAGGGTATCCAGATACGCAGTATTTT. It specifies CATAAGTGYPDTQYF.